The 25 T cell receptor beta chains given below trace back to one sample, sequenced in a study of OX40 agonist ivuxolimab in advanced cancers. Assay: immunoSEQ multiplex PCR; the TCRdb copy retains only in-frame clones and omits some. The sample records around 84,000 clones, approximately 89% being singletons. The sequencing here drew on CD4+ or CD8+ T cells sorted from blood, taken in a trial of the OX40 agonist ivuxolimab. All receptors derive from an adult with an advanced solid tumor such as melanoma, head and neck, liver or kidney cancer.

The CDR3 sequence is CVRSSNRDRGLNSPLHF. The CDR3 bases are TGTGTCAGAAGCTCAAACCGGGACAGGGGGCTAAATTCACCCCTCCACTTT. The chain recombines TRBV7-5 with TRBJ1-6; the listed D gene, TRBD1, was not tested against the DNA. TRBV7-5 is a listed pseudogene. This CDR3 comprises 17 residues.

V is TRBV19 and J is TRBJ2-5; a possible D gene is TRBD1 (5 bases). CDR3 size: 14 residues. Germline CDR1 and CDR2: LNHDA and SQIVND (reference sequence). Trimming pared 7 bases from V and 2 bases from J, leaving 14 bases between. CDR3 protein: CASNNFRDQETQYF. CDR3 bases: TGTGCCAGTAATAATTTCAGGGATCAAGAGACCCAGTACTTC. The whole variable domain, filled in from reference TRBV19 and TRBJ2-5, reads DGGITQSPKYLFRKEGQNVTLSCEQNLNHDAMYWYRQDPGQGLRLIYYSQIVNDFQKGDIAEGYSVSREKKESFPLTVTSAQKNPTAFYLCASNNFRDQETQYFGPGTRLLVL.

The CDR3 DNA is TGTGCCAGCAGCCAAGTGGCCTACTATGGCTACACCTTC. This codes for CASSQVAYYGYTF. The chain uses TRBV14 and TRBJ1-2; D not resolved. V was shortened by 1 base and J by 3 bases, with 6 bases between the two germline ends. Germline V gene data show CDR1 as SGHDN and CDR2 as FVKESK. This CDR3 is 13 amino acids long.

This chain links TRBV5-4 with TRBJ1-1, with 10 bases lining up with TRBD1. Germline loops: CDR1 SGHNT, CDR2 YYREEE (reference sequence). The trim removed 3 bases at V and 7 bases at J, leaving 6 bases unmatched. The CDR3 runs to 14 residues. The CDR3 sequence: CASSSTGGNREAFF. Written as DNA, the CDR3 is TGTGCCAGCAGCTCGACAGGGGGCAACCGTGAAGCTTTCTTT.

V usage is TRBV15 and J usage is TRBJ2-3; perhaps TRBD2 as D (5 bases). Germline-derived CDR1 and CDR2 are LNHNV and YYDKDF (reference sequence). The CDR3 covers 17 residues. The V gene lost 0 bases and the J gene lost 0 bases, with 13 bases spanning the gap. The CDR3 bases are TGTGCCACCAGCAGAGATCTAGGAGCGGCTAGCACAGATACGCAGTATTTT. Translation: CATSRDLGAASTDTQYF.

This sequence joins TRBV28 and TRBJ2-3; D remains ambiguous. Trimming removed 1 base from V and 2 bases from J, with 10 bases in between. This CDR3 region has 15 residues. Germline V gene sequence: CDR1 MDHEN, CDR2 SYDVKM. CDR3 coding DNA: TGTGCCAGCAGTTTATCCCGGACCTACACAGATACGCAGTATTTT. Protein sequence: CASSLSRTYTDTQYF.

This chain uses TRBV18 with TRBJ2-3; D assignment may be TRBD1 or TRBD2 (6 bases each). This CDR3 is built from 15 residues. CDR1 is KGHSH, CDR2 LQKENI, per germline. With 2 bases removed from V and 4 bases from J, the gap between germline ends came to 13 bases. The CDR3 loop reads CASSPYGGLADTQYF. In DNA form, the CDR3 reads TGTGCCAGCTCACCATATGGGGGGCTAGCAGATACGCAGTATTTT.

The chain recombines TRBV4-1 with TRBJ2-3, with D possibly matching TRBD2 (6 bases). V lost 0 bases and J lost 0, with 7 bases in between. The CDR3 loop spans 15 amino acids. Germline V lookup: CDR1 MGHRA, CDR2 YSYEKL. The CDR3 loop is CASSQEGTSTDTQYF. The CDR3 DNA is TGCGCCAGCAGCCAAGAAGGGACTAGCACAGATACGCAGTATTTT.

The chain combines TRBV28 with TRBJ1-3, with 8 bases lining up with TRBD1. In germline, CDR1 is MDHEN, CDR2 SYDVKM. The ends lost 4 bases at V and 1 base at J; junction bases unmatched: 9. The CDR3 sequence is 17 residues long. The CDR3 loop reads CASSSPQGARSGNTIYF. For the CDR3, the DNA is TGTGCCAGCAGTTCACCCCAGGGGGCCCGGTCTGGAAACACCATATATTTT. The full variable domain, completed using reference TRBV28 and TRBJ1-3, is DVKVTQSSRYLVKRTGEKVFLECVQDMDHENMFWYRQDPGLGLRLIYFSYDVKMKEKGDIPEGYSVSREKKERFSLILESASTNQTSMYLCASSSPQGARSGNTIYFGEGSWLTVV.

V usage is TRBV7-3 and J usage is TRBJ2-5; 7 positions agree with TRBD2. This CDR3 spans 14 amino acids. V gave up 0 bases and J gave up 6 bases; unmatched junction bases: 4. Germline V gene sequence: CDR1 SGHTA, CDR2 FQGTGA. CDR3 nucleotides: TGTGCCAGCAGCTTAACTGGCGGGAGTCAGACCCAGTACTTC. Translated: CASSLTGGSQTQYF.

The gene calls are TRBV19 and TRBJ2-7, with a tentative D call TRBD1 (6 bases). Per the germline V gene, CDR1 is LNHDA and CDR2 is SQIVND (reference sequence). This CDR3 contains 13 residues. The V end was cut by 11 bases, the J end by 0 bases, with 14 bases between. The CDR3 DNA reads as TGTGCCGCCTCCAGGGGAGACTCCTACGAGCAGTACTTC. This codes for CAASRGDSYEQYF.

This sequence joins TRBV6-5 and TRBJ2-5, with unresolved D. V dropped 2 bases and J dropped 5 bases, with 12 bases sitting between them. The germline CDR1 and CDR2 sequences are MNHEY and SVGAGI. The length of the CDR3 is 14 residues. The DNA for the CDR3 is TGTGCCAGCAGTTACGGTGGATTAGTGGAGACCCAGTACTTC. Protein product: CASSYGGLVETQYF.

The chain has TRBV10-1 and TRBJ2-5; 13 bases fit TRBD2. The V gene's germline CDR1 is WNHNN and CDR2 SYGVQD (reference sequence). There are 17 residues in the CDR3. V shed 0 bases and J 5 bases; nucleotides not matched to a gene: 6. The CDR3 DNA follows: TGCGCCAGCAGTGAGTCGGCCGGACTAGCGGGAGCTGAGACCCAGTACTTC. Its translation: CASSESAGLAGAETQYF.

The rearrangement links TRBV13 to TRBJ2-2; 8 bases align to TRBD2. Germline-derived CDR1 and CDR2 are PRHDT and FYEKMQ (reference sequence). The CDR3 spans 14 residues. After removal of 6 bases from V and 7 bases from J, the junction contained 7 bases not matched to a gene. This CDR3 is CASRRAGGIGELFF. In DNA, the CDR3 is TGTGCCAGCAGACGCGCGGGGGGTATCGGGGAGCTGTTTTTT.

The chain is built from TRBV5-1 and TRBJ1-1; 10 nucleotides line up with TRBD1. V gave up 4 bases and J gave up 4 bases; unmatched junction bases: 4. The CDR3 has 14 amino acids. CDR1 and CDR2 from the germline V gene are SGHRS and YFSETQ. Here the CDR3 reads CASSPRTGGTEAFF. DNA for the CDR3: TGCGCCAGCAGCCCCAGGACAGGGGGCACTGAAGCTTTCTTT.

This clone was recorded only once. The chain joins TRBV5-1 to TRBJ1-1; D might be TRBD1 (6 bases). With 4 bases removed from V and 4 bases from J, the gap between germline ends came to 20 bases. The CDR3 length is 16 residues. Germline values: CDR1 SGHRS, CDR2 YFSETQ. CDR3 sequence reads: CASSHWTARVSTEAFF. In DNA form, the CDR3 reads TGCGCCAGCAGCCATTGGACAGCTAGGGTGAGCACTGAAGCTTTCTTT.

V is TRBV30 and J is TRBJ1-4; 7 bases align to TRBD1. Losses at the gene ends were 1 base for V and 7 bases for J; bases not matched to a gene: 9. Germline assignment: CDR1 GTSNPN and CDR2 SVGIG (reference sequence). CDR3 length: 15 residues. In DNA form, the CDR3 reads TGTGCCTGGAGTGCCCAGACAGGGAGGAGTGAAAAACTGTTTTTT. Translated, it gives CAWSAQTGRSEKLFF.

The rearrangement joins TRBV29-1 to TRBJ1-1; possible D gene TRBD1, 6 bases. The CDR3 totals 13 residues. V was pared by 1 base and J by 4 bases, with 10 bases between. In germline, CDR1 is SQVTM, CDR2 ANQGSEA. The CDR3 nucleotides are TGCAGCGTTGAAGGGGTCAGGGGCACTGAAGCTTTCTTT. It is translated as CSVEGVRGTEAFF. Full variable domain (outside the CDR3, taken from reference TRBV29-1 and TRBJ1-1): SAVISQKPSRDICQRGTSLTIQCQVDSQVTMMFWYRQQPGQSLTLIATANQGSEATYESGFVIDKFPISRPNLTFSTLTVSNMSPEDSSIYLCSVEGVRGTEAFFGQGTRLTVV.

V and J are TRBV5-1 and TRBJ1-1; D is perhaps TRBD1 (5 bases). Germline CDR1 and CDR2: SGHRS and YFSETQ. V lost 4 bases and J 0 bases, leaving 10 bases between the germline ends. The CDR3 consists of 14 residues. The CDR3 DNA follows: TGCGCCAGCAGCCCGGGACGGTTGAACACTGAAGCTTTCTTT. Its translation is CASSPGRLNTEAFF.

V gene TRBV10-3 combines with J gene TRBJ1-4; no clear D gene. The ends were cut back, 6 bases at V and 2 bases at J, with 7 bases in the middle. This CDR3 has 13 residues. CDR1 is ENHRY, CDR2 SYGVKD, per germline. The CDR3 protein is CAIRRRTNEKLFF. DNA of the CDR3: TGTGCCATCAGAAGGAGGACTAATGAAAAACTGTTTTTT.

The DNA for the CDR3 is TGCGCCAGCAGCCCGGGGGACAGAGGGCAATCAGCCCAGCATTTT. Its protein product is CASSPGDRGQSAQHF. The J gene is TRBJ1-5, the V gene TRBV5-1, with 7 bases matching TRBD1. Germline CDR1 SGHRS, CDR2 YFSETQ. V trimming: 4 bases; J trimming: 11 bases; junction bases outside the gene matches: 15. CDR3 size: 15 residues. The variable domain in full, with the rest retrieved from reference TRBV5-1 and TRBJ1-5, is KAGVTQTPRYLIKTRGQQVTLSCSPISGHRSVSWYQQTPGQGLQFLFEYFSETQRNKGNFPGRFSGRQFSNSRSEMNVSTLELGDSALYLCASSPGDRGQSAQHFGDGTRLSIL.

This chain links TRBV28 with TRBJ1-1; weak D call: TRBD1 (5 bases). The V and J ends lost 6 bases and 3 bases respectively, with 11 bases between them. Germline V gene sequence: CDR1 MDHEN, CDR2 SYDVKM. The CDR3 totals 13 residues. CDR3 bases: TGTGCCAGCAGGAGACAGCCGGACACTGAAGCTTTCTTT. It encodes CASRRQPDTEAFF.

Notes on this clone: The same CDR3 is also encoded by other DNA sequences in this sample. The gene calls are TRBV5-1 and TRBJ2-2; D is unclear. The CDR3 is 14 residues long. With 1 base removed from V and 1 base from J, the gap between germline ends came to 5 bases. The germline V gene encodes CDR1 SGHRS and CDR2 YFSETQ. Here the CDR3 DNA reads TGCGCCAGCAGCTTGTTGCAGAACACCGGGGAGCTGTTTTTT. The encoded protein is CASSLLQNTGELFF.

The chain has TRBV7-3 and TRBJ2-3, with D possibly being TRBD1 (6 bases). Trimming took 5 bases from V and 5 from J, leaving 8 bases between them. Germline lookup yields CDR1 SGHTA and CDR2 FQGTGA. The CDR3 runs 12 residues. CDR3 loop: CASSETGDTQYF. In DNA form, the CDR3 reads TGTGCCAGCAGCGAGACAGGAGATACGCAGTATTTT.

This clone appeared a single time. The rearrangement links TRBV28 to TRBJ1-4; no reliable D call. This CDR3 has 14 amino acids. V was cut by 2 bases and J by 8 bases, with 12 bases left in between. Germline CDR1 MDHEN, CDR2 SYDVKM. CDR3 sequence reads: CASSLPSAAEKLFF. In DNA form, the CDR3 reads TGTGCCAGCAGTTTACCCTCTGCGGCCGAAAAACTGTTTTTT.